The clone carrying this T cell receptor (beta chain) was recorded at least ten times. This sample stems from a study of spatial heterogeneity in lung cancer. Study at large: Sequences of the beta chain were consistently detected in greater numbers than alpha-chain sequences. Unique TCR and UMI combinations averaged more than ten appearances each in raw reads.

A single record per CDR3 protein comes from TCRdb applying MiXCR to the 5' RACE reads. Counted here are 10,000 to 11,000 distinct CDR3 sequences, 6.1% occurring once; the ten biggest clones make up approximately 30%. J lost 6 bases, V lost 6 bases, and 10 bases had no gene match. From germline, CDR1 is LGHDT and CDR2 YNNKEL (reference sequence). The CDR3 has 14 amino acids. As to time point: sample taken at primary tumor resection. The donors, 60 to 80 patients with untreated early-stage non-small cell lung cancer, provided the samples. Whole RNA was taken from tumor, nontumor lung or frozen PBMC; it was then sequenced unsorted.

Material: normal lung tissue next to the tumor, obtained at surgery. The rearrangement joins TRBV3-1 to TRBJ1-1, with 7 nucleotides matching TRBD1. The receptor's source is a male donor with early-stage non-small cell lung cancer. CDR3 DNA: TGTGCCAGCAGTGGTGGAGGGGGCTTCTCTGAAGCTTTCTTT. It encodes CASSGGGGFSEAFF.